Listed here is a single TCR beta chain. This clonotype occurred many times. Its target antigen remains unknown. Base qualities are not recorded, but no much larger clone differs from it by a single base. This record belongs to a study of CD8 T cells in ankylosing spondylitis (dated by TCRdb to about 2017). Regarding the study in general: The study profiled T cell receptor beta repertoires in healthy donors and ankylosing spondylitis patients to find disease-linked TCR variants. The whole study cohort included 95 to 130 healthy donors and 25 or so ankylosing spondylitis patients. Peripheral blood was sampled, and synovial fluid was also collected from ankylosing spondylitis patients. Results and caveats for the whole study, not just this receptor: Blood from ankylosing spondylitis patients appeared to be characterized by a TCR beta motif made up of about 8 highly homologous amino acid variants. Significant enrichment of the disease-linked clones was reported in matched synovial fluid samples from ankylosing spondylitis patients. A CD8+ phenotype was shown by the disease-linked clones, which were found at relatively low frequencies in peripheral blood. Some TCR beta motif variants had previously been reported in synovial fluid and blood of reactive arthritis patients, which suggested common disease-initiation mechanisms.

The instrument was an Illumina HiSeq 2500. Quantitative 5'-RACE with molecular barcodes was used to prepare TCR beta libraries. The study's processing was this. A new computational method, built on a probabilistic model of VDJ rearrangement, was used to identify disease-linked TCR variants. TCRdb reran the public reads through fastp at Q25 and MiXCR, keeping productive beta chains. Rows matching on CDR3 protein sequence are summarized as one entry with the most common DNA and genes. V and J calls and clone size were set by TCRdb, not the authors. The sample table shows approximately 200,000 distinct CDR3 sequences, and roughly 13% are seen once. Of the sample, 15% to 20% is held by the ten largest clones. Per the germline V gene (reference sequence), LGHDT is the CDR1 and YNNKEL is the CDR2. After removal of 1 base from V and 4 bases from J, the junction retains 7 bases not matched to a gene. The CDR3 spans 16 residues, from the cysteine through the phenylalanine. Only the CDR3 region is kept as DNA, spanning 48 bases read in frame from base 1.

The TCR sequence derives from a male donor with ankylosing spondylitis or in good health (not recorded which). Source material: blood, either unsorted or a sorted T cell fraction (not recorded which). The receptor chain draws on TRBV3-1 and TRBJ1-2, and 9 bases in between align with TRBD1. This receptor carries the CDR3 CASSQALQGAPYGYTF. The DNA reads TGTGCCAGCAGCCAAGCCCTACAGGGGGCCCCCTATGGCTACACCTTC. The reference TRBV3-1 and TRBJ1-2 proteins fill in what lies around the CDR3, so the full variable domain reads DTAVSQTPKYLVTQMGNDKSIKCEQNLGHDTMYWYKQDSKKFLKIMFSYNNKELIINETVPNRFSPKSPDKAHLNLHINSLELGDSAVYFCASSQALQGAPYGYTFGSGTRLTVV.